This T cell receptor (beta chain) was recovered during a study of blood T cell repertoires in COVID-19. The V gene lost 1 base and the J gene lost 14 bases, with 11 bases spanning the gap. Germline CDR1 SEHNR, CDR2 FQNEAQ (reference sequence). The CDR3 contains 12 residues. The repertoire was sequenced with immunoSEQ multiplex PCR; TCRdb's copy has only in-frame clones and lacks some. The sample has 300,000 or so clones, roughly nine tenths seen once. The TCR comes from a woman aged 50 to 60 who had been exposed to COVID-19. V and J are TRBV7-9 and TRBJ1-4, with D hard to call. Sequencing was carried out using PBMCs or T cells enriched from blood (not recorded which). DNA for the CDR3: TGTGCCAGCAGCTTAGGGACTGCCAACCTGTTTTTT. It yields the protein CASSLGTANLFF.